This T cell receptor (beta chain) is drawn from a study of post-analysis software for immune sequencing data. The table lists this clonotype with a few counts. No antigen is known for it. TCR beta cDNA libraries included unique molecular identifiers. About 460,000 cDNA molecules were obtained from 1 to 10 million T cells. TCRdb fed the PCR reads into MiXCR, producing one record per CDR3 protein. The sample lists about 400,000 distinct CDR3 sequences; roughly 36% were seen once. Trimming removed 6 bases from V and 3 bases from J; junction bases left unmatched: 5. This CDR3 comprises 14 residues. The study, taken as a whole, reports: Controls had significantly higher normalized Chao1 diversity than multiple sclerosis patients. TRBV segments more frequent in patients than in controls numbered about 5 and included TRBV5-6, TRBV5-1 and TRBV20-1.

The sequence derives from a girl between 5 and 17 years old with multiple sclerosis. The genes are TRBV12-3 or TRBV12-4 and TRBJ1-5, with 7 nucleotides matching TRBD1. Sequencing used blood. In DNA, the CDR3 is TGTGCCAGCAGATGGGGACAGCCCAATCAGCCCCAGCATTTT. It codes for CASRWGQPNQPQHF.